The 10 T cell receptor beta chains reported below all come from one sample, sequenced in a study of monozygotic twins with inflammatory bowel disease. For each CDR3 protein, TCRdb gives one entry from its re-call of the 5' RACE reads, without DNA. The listing records about 380,000 distinct CDR3 sequences. Sequencing was performed on blood. Source of these receptors: a human donor with ulcerative colitis or Crohn's disease, or a healthy co-twin of an affected twin (not recorded which).

This CDR3 is CASSYGRANTGELFF. The V gene is TRBV5-1, the J gene TRBJ2-2. The germline V gene has CDR1 SGHRS and CDR2 YFSETQ. The CDR3 length is 15 residues.

This clonotype ranks as medium-sized (0.01 to 0.1%) in terms of frequency. The rearrangement joins TRBV5-1 to TRBJ2-3. Germline CDR1 SGHRS, CDR2 YFSETQ. This CDR3 region has 15 residues. The CDR3 loop is CASSLVDPSTDTQYF.

This chain joins TRBV4-3 and TRBJ1-4. In germline, CDR1 is LGHNA, CDR2 YSLEER. The CDR3 length is 13 residues. CDR3 amino acids: CASSQEASEKLFF.

The V and J genes are TRBV20-1 and TRBJ2-5; the D call from TCRdb, TRBD2, cannot be confirmed without DNA. The CDR3 is 15 residues long. Germline V lookup: CDR1 DFQATT, CDR2 SNEGSKA (reference sequence). This chain's CDR3 is CSARAERGGVKTQYF.

The CDR3 loop is CSGGVGNNQPQHF. This chain uses TRBV20-1 with TRBJ1-5. CDR1 is DFQATT and CDR2 is SNEGSKA in the germline V gene (reference sequence). The CDR3 is 13 residues long.

The rearrangement uses TRBV6-5 and TRBJ1-5. This CDR3 is built from 14 residues. Germline lookup yields CDR1 MNHEY and CDR2 SVGAGI. CDR3 in amino acids: CASSTMSSNQPQHF.

The chain recombines TRBV2 with TRBJ1-2; with no DNA, the TCRdb D assignment of TRBD1 cannot be verified. The CDR3 sequence is 12 residues long. The V gene's germline CDR1 is SNHLY and CDR2 FYNNEI. CDR3 amino acids: CATLGQANGYTF.

The V call is TRBV11-2, the J call TRBJ2-3; the D gene TCRdb calls, TRBD2, cannot be checked with no DNA. Germline CDR1 reads SGHAT; CDR2 reads FQNNGV. This CDR3 is 15 amino acids long. The chain's CDR3 is CASSFGTRGGDTQYF. The full variable domain, in which reference TRBV11-2 and TRBJ2-3 provide the parts outside the CDR3, is EAGVAQSPRYKIIEKRQSVAFWCNPISGHATLYWYQQILGQGPKLLIQFQNNGVVDDSQLPKDRFSAERLKGVDSTLKIQPAKLEDSAVYLCASSFGTRGGDTQYFGPGTRLTVL.

The V gene is TRBV28, the J gene TRBJ2-5; TCRdb reports TRBD2, a call that lacks DNA to check it against. Germline V gene data show CDR1 as MDHEN and CDR2 as SYDVKM. CDR3 length equals 16 residues. The CDR3 loop is CASSPPGSLNQETQYF.

This chain uses TRBV7-2 with TRBJ1-1. The CDR3 runs 14 residues. Germline CDR1 and CDR2: SGHTA and FQGNSA. CDR3 amino acids: CASSLADGNTEAFF.